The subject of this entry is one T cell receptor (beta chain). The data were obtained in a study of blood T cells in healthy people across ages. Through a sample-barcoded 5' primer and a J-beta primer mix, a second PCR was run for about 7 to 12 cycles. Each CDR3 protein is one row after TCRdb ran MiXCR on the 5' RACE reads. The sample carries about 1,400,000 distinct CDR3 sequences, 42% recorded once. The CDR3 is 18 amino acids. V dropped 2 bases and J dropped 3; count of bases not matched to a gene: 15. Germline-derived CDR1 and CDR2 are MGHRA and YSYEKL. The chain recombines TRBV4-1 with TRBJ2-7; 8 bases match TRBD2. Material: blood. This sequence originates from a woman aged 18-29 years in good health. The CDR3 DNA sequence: TGCGCCAGCAGCCAAAATGGGGGGGACACGGGAGGGGTCTACGAGCAGTACTTC. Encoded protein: CASSQNGGDTGGVYEQYF.